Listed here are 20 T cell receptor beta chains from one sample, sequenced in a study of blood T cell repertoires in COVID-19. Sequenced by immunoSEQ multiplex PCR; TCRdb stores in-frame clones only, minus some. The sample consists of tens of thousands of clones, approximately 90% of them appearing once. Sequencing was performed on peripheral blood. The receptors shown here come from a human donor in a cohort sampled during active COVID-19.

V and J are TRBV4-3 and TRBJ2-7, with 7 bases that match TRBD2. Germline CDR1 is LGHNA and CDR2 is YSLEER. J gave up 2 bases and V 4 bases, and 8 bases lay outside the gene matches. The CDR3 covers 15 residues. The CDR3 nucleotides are TGCGCCAGCAGCCTCTGGGCTAGCGGAACCTACGAGCAGTACTTC. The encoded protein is CASSLWASGTYEQYF.

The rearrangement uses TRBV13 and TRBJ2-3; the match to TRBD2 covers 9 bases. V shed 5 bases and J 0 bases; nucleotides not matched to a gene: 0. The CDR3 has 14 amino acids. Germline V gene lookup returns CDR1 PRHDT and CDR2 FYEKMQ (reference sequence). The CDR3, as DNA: TGTGCCAGCAGCCTAGCGGGGAGCACAGATACGCAGTATTTT. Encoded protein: CASSLAGSTDTQYF.

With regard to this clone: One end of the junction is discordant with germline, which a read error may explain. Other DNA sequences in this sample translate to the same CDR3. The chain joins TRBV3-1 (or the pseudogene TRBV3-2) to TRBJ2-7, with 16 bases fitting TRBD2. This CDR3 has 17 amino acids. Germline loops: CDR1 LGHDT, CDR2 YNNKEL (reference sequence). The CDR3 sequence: CASSQMGLAGGAYEQYF. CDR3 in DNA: TGTGCCAGCAGCCAAATGGGACTAGCGGGAGGGGCCTACGAACAGTACTTC.

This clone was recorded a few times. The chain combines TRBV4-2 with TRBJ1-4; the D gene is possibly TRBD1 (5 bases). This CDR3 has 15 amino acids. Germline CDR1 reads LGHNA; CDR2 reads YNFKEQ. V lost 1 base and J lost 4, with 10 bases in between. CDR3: CASSQGTTNNEKLFF. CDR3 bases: TGTGCCAGCAGCCAAGGGACAACCAATAATGAAAAACTGTTTTTT.

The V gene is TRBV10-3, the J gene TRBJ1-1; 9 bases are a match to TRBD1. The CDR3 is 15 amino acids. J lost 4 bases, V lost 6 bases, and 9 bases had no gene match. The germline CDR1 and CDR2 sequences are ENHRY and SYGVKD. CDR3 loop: CAIREGDRVATEAFF. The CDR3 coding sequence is TGTGCCATCAGGGAAGGGGACAGGGTCGCCACTGAAGCTTTCTTT.

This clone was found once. As DNA, the CDR3 is TGTGCCAGCAGCGTAGTGGCAGGGGGCTATGGCTACACCTTC. Its protein product is CASSVVAGGYGYTF. This rearrangement joins TRBV9 to TRBJ1-2; TRBD1 matches at 7 bases. CDR3 size: 14 residues. Germline V gene lookup returns CDR1 SGDLS and CDR2 YYNGEE. V trimming: 0 bases; J trimming: 4 bases; junction bases outside the gene matches: 3.

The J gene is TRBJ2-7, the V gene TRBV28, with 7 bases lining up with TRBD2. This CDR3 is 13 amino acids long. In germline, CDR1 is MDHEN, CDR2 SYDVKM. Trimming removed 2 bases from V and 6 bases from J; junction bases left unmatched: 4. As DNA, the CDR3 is TGTGCCAGCAGTTTAGGTTCTAGCGGCGAGCAGTACTTC. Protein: CASSLGSSGEQYF.

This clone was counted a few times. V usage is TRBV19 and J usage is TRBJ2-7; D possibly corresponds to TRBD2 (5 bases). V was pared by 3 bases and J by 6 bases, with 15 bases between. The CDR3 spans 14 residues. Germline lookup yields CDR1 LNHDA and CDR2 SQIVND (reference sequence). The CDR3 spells CASSILFGNFEQYF. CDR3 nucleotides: TGTGCCAGTAGTATCCTCTTCGGGAATTTCGAGCAGTACTTC.

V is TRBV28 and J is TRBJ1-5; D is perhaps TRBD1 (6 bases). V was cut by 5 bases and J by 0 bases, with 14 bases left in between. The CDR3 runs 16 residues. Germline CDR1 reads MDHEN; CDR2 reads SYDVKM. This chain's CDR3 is CASSPEQGPSNQPQHF. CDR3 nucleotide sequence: TGTGCCAGCAGTCCGGAACAGGGTCCTAGCAATCAGCCCCAGCATTTT.

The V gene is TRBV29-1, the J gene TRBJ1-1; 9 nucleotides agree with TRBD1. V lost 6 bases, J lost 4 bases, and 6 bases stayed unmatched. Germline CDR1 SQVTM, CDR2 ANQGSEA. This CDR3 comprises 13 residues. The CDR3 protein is CSVKQGASTEAFF. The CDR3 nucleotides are TGCAGCGTAAAACAGGGGGCAAGCACTGAAGCTTTCTTT.

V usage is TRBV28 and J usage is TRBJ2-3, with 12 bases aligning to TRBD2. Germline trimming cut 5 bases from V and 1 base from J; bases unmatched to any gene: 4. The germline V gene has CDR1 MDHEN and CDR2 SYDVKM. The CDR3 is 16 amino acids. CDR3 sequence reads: CASSPSGRAGTDTQYF. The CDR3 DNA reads TGTGCCAGCAGTCCTAGCGGGAGGGCCGGCACAGATACGCAGTATTTT.

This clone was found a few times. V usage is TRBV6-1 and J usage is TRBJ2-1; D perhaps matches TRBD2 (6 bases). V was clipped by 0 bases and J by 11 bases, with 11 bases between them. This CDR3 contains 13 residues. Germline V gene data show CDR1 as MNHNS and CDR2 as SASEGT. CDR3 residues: CASSEAGGNKQFF. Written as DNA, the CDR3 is TGTGCCAGCAGTGAAGCCGGGGGAAATAAGCAGTTCTTC.

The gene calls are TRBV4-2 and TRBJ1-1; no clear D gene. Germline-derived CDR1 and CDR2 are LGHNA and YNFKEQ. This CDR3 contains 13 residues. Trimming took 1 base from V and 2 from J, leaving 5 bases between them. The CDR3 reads CASSQVSNTEAFF. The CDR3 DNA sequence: TGTGCCAGCAGCCAAGTAAGCAACACTGAAGCTTTCTTT.

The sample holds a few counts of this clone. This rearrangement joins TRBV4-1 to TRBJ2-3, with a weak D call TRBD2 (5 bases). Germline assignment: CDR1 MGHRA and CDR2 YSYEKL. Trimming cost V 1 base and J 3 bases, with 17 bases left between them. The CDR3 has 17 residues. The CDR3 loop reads CASSQGERRIGTDTQYF. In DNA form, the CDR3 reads TGCGCCAGCAGCCAAGGAGAGCGGCGGATTGGGACAGATACGCAGTATTTT.

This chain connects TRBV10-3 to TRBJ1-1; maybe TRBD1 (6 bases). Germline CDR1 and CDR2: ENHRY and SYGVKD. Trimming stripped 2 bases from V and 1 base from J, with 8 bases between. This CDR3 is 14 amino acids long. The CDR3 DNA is TGTGCCATCAGTGAGACAGGGAAGAACACTGAAGCTTTCTTT. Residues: CAISETGKNTEAFF.

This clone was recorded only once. CDR3 loop: CASSYESGGVTAKNIQYF. The CDR3 DNA reads as TGTGCCAGCAGTTACGAAAGCGGGGGCGTTACGGCCAAAAACATTCAGTACTTC. The chain has TRBV6-7 and TRBJ2-4; 8 positions agree with TRBD2. TRBV6-7 is reported as an ORF; its role is uncertain. The length of the CDR3 is 18 residues. The V and J ends lost 2 bases and 1 base, in that order; junction bases with no gene match: 10.

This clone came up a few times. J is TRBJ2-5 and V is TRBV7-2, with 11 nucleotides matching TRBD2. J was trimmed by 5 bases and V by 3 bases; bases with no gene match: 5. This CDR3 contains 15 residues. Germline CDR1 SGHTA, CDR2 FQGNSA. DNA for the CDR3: TGTGCCAGCAGCTTCGGGTCTAGCGGGGGGGAGACCCAGTACTTC. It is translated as CASSFGSSGGETQYF. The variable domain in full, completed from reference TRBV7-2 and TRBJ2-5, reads GAGVSQSPSNKVTEKGKDVELRCDPISGHTALYWYRQSLGQGLEFLIYFQGNSAPDKSGLPSDRFSAERTGGSVSTLTIQRTQQEDSAVYLCASSFGSSGGETQYFGPGTRLLVL.

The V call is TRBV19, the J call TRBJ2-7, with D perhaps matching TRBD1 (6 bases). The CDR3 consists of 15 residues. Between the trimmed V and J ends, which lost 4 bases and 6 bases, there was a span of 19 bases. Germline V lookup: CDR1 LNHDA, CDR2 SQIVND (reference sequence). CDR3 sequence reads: CASSTRTAPSGEQYF. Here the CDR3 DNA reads TGTGCCAGTAGTACTAGGACAGCGCCCAGTGGCGAGCAGTACTTC.

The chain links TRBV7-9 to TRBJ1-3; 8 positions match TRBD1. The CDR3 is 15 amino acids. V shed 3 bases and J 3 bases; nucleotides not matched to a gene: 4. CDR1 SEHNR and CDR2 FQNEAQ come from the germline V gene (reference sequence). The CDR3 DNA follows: TGTGCCAGCAGCTTTATGACAGGGGTTGGAAACACCATATATTTT. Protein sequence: CASSFMTGVGNTIYF.

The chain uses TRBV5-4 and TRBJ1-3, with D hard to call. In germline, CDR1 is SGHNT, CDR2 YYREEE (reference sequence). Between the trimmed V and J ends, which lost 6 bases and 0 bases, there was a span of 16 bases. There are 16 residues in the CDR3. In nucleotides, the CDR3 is TGTGCCAGCACCCAAAGTTCGGGGAGCTCTGGAAACACCATATATTTT. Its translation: CASTQSSGSSGNTIYF.